This T cell receptor (beta chain) appears in the sequencing data of a study of blood T cells in healthy people across ages. Study conclusions and caveats: Older age coincided with a roughly linear decline in TCR beta diversity per million T cells.

This clonotype was detected only a few times. Its antigen is currently unknown. V trimming: 2 bases; J trimming: 7 bases; junction bases outside the gene matches: 6. The length of the CDR3 is 14 residues. Germline CDR1 is DFQATT and CDR2 is SNEGSKA (reference sequence). Combining a sample-barcoded 5' primer with a J-beta primer mix, a second PCR ran for about 7 to 12 cycles. MiXCR, applied by TCRdb to the 5' RACE reads, yields one record per CDR3 protein. The sample shows about 540,000 distinct CDR3 sequences, less than 25% of them seen only once. The same data also went into a second study, on T cells of mothers and their children.

Material: blood. The chain carries TRBV20-1 and TRBJ1-5, with 9 bases lining up with TRBD1. The TCR comes from a boy between 10 and 17 years old in good health. The CDR3 spells CSARRDRAGQPQHF. The DNA for the CDR3 is TGCAGTGCTAGAAGGGACAGGGCAGGGCAGCCCCAGCATTTT.